This TCR beta chain was sequenced in a study of blood T cells in healthy people across ages. A second PCR, run for roughly 6 to 11 cycles, used a sample-barcoded 5' primer plus a J-beta primer mix. MiXCR, run by TCRdb on the 5' RACE reads, gives a single entry per CDR3 protein. The data show 750,000 to 950,000 distinct CDR3 sequences, approximately 53% seen once. Sequencing was performed on blood. This sequence was found in a man older than 75 in good health.

CDR3 protein: CASSYAGMREHRYAYF. The CDR3 bases are TGTGCCAGCAGTTACGCAGGGATGCGGGAGCACAGATACGCGTATTTT. The chain employs TRBV6-5 and TRBJ2-3; 7 positions agree with TRBD2. The CDR3 length is 16 residues. Germline V gene lookup returns CDR1 MNHEY and CDR2 SVGAGI. V lost 2 bases and J lost 14; bases outside the gene matches: 19.